This TCR beta chain was sequenced in a study of radiation and T cells in renal cell carcinoma. The time point: blood 4 weeks post-SBRT, at nephrectomy. Treatment noted: 15 Gy SBRT to primary tumor, nephrectomy 4 weeks later. Nephrectomy followed 15 Gy stereotactic body radiation by 4 weeks. This CDR3 region has 14 residues. The V end was cut by 8 bases, the J end by 2 bases, with 12 bases between. Germline CDR1 and CDR2: MNHNS and SASEGT. This table comes from immunoSEQ multiplex PCR, and its TCRdb copy is limited to in-frame clones, with some not included. The sample includes 130,000 to 150,000 clones, about 88% of them seen just once.

This clonotype originated in a woman between 50 and 59 years old with renal cell carcinoma. The sequencing here drew on blood, taken from a patient whose treatment included radiotherapy and nephrectomy. V and J are TRBV6-1 and TRBJ2-2, with D possibly matching TRBD1 (6 bases). CDR3 protein: CASVRTENTGELFF. The CDR3, as DNA: TGTGCCAGCGTTAGGACAGAAAACACCGGGGAGCTGTTTTTT.